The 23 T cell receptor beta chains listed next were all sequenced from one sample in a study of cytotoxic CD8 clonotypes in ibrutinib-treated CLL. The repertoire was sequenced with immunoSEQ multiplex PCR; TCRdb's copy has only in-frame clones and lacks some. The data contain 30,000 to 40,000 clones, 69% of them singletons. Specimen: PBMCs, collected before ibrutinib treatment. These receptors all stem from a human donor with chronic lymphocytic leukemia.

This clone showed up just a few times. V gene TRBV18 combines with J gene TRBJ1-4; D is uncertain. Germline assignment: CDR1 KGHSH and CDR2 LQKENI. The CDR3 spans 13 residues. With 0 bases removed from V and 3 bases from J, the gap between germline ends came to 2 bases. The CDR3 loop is CASSPPPNEKLFF. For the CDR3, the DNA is TGTGCCAGCTCACCACCCCCTAATGAAAAACTGTTTTTT.

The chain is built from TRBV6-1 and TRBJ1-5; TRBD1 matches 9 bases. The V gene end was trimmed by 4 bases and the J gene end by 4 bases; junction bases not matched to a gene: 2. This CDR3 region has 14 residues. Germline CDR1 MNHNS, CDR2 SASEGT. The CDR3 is CASSGQGGNQPQHF. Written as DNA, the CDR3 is TGTGCCAGCAGTGGACAGGGGGGGAATCAGCCCCAGCATTTT.

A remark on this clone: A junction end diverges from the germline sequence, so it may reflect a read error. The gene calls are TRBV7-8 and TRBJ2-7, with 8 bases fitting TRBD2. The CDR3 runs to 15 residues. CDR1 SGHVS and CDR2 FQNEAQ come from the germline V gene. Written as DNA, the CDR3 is TGTGCCAGCAGCTTACCAAGCGGGAGAACCTACGGGCAGTACTTC. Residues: CASSLPSGRTYGQYF.

CDR3 sequence: CASSGGTGLYYGYTF. As DNA, the CDR3 is TGTGCCAGCAGTGGAGGGACAGGACTTTACTATGGCTACACCTTC. The chain combines TRBV2 with TRBJ1-2; 8 bases line up with TRBD1. CDR1 SNHLY and CDR2 FYNNEI come from the germline V gene. V shed 4 bases, J shed 3 bases, and the junction held 7 bases outside the gene matches. The CDR3 sequence is 15 residues long.

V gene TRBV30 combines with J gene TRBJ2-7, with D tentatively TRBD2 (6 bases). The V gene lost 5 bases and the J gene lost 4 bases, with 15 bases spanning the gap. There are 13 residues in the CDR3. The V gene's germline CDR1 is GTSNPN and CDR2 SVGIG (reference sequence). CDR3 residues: CAWATGAGYEQYF. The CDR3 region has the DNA TGTGCCTGGGCAACAGGCGCGGGGTACGAGCAGTACTTC. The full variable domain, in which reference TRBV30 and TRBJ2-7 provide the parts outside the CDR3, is SQTIHQWPATLVQPVGSPLSLECTVEGTSNPNLYWYRQAAGRGLQLLFYSVGIGQISSEVPQNLSASRPQDRQFILSSKKLLLSDSGFYLCAWATGAGYEQYFGPGTRLTVT.

The CDR3 DNA reads TGTGCCAGCAGCTTAGGGTGGCTCCGGAGGAAGGCCACCTACGAGCAGTACTTC. It translates to CASSLGWLRRKATYEQYF. The chain uses TRBV7-4 and TRBJ2-7, with D maybe TRBD2 (5 bases). The V and J ends lost 1 base and 2 bases respectively, with 21 bases between them. The CDR3 covers 18 residues. Per the germline V gene, CDR1 is SGHVT and CDR2 is SQSDAQ.

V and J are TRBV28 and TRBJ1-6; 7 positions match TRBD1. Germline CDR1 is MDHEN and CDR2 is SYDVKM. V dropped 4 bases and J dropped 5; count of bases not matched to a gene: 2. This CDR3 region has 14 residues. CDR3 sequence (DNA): TGTGCCAGCAGTTGGGACAGAGATAATTCACCCCTCCACTTT. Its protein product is CASSWDRDNSPLHF.

The CDR3 bases are TGTGCCAGTCAGCTAAGGGACACCGGGGAGCTGTTTTTT. It specifies CASQLRDTGELFF. The chain uses TRBV25-1 and TRBJ2-2, with D hard to call. The V and J ends lost 9 bases and 3 bases respectively, with 11 bases between them. Germline assignment: CDR1 MGHDK and CDR2 SYGVNS. This CDR3 has 13 amino acids. Using reference TRBV25-1 and TRBJ2-2 for the parts outside the CDR3, the full variable domain is EADIYQTPRYLVIGTGKKITLECSQTMGHDKMYWYQQDPGMELHLIHYSYGVNSTEKGDLSSESTVSRIRTEHFPLTLESARPSHTSQYLCASQLRDTGELFFGEGSRLTVL.

As DNA, the CDR3 is TGCGCCAGCAGCCAAGTGGCAACCGGGGAGCTGTTTTTT. Its protein is CASSQVATGELFF. The chain uses TRBV4-1 and TRBJ2-2; no firm D call. Germline V lookup: CDR1 MGHRA, CDR2 YSYEKL. The CDR3 sequence is 13 residues long. V dropped 1 base and J dropped 5 bases, with 5 bases sitting between them.

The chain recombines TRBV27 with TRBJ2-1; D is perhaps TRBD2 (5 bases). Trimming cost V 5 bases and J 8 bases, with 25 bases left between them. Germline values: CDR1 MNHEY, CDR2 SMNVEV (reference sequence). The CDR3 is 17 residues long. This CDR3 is CASSPSWGAVRAYEQFF. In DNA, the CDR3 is TGTGCCAGCAGTCCCTCTTGGGGTGCGGTGAGGGCTTATGAGCAGTTCTTC.

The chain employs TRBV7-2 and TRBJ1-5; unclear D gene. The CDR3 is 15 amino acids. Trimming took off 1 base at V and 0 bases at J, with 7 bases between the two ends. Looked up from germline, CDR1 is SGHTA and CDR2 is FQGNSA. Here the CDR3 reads CASSLDPISNQPQHF. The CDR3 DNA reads TGTGCCAGCAGCTTAGATCCCATTAGCAATCAGCCCCAGCATTTT.

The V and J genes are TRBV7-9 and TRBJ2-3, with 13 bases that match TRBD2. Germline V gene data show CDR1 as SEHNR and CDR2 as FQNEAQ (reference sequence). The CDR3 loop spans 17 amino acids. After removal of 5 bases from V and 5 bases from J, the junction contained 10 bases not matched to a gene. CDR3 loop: CASSPQRTSGSGDTQYF. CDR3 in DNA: TGTGCCAGCAGCCCCCAGAGGACTAGCGGGAGTGGAGATACGCAGTATTTT.

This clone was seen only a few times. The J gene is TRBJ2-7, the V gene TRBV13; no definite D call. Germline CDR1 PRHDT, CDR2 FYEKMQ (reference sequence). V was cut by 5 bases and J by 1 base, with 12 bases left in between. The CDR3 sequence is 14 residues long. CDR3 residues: CASSPRHGSYEQYF. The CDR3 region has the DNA TGTGCCAGCAGCCCCCGCCACGGATCCTACGAGCAGTACTTC.

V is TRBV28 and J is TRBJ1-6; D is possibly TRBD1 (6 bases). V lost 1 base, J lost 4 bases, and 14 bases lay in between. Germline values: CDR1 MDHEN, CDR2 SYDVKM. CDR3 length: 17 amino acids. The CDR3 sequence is CASSLSGGAGYNSPLHF. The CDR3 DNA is TGTGCCAGCAGTTTATCCGGGGGCGCAGGGTATAATTCACCCCTCCACTTT.

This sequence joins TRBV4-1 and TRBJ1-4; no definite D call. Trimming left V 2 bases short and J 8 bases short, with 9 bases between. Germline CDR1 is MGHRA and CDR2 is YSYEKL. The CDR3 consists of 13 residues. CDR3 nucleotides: TGCGCCAGCAGCCAAACGTTACAGGAAAAACTGTTTTTT. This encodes CASSQTLQEKLFF.

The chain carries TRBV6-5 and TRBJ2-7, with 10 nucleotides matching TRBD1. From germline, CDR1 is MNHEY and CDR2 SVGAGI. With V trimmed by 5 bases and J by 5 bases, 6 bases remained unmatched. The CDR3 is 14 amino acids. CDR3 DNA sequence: TGTGCCAGCAGTCTCCGGGACAGGGGACACGAGCAGTACTTC. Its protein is CASSLRDRGHEQYF.

The CDR3 reads CASSPPGTDTQYF. The CDR3 coding sequence is TGCGCCAGCAGCCCGCCGGGCACAGATACGCAGTATTTT. This rearrangement joins TRBV5-1 to TRBJ2-3; D is undetermined. The CDR3 sequence is 13 residues long. The germline V gene has CDR1 SGHRS and CDR2 YFSETQ. Trimming shortened V by 4 bases and J by 1 base, and 7 bases separated the two germline ends.

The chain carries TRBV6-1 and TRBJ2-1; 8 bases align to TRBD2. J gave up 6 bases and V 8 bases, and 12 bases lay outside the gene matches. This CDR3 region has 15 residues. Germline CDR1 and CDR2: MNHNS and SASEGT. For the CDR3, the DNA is TGTGCCAGCGGATCTAGCGGGCTAGGGCTCAATGAGCAGTTCTTC. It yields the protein CASGSSGLGLNEQFF.

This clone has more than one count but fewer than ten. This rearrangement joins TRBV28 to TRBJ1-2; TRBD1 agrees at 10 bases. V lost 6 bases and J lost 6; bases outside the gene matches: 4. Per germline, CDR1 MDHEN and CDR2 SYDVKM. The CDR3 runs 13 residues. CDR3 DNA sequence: TGTGCCAGCAGGACAGGGGGCGAAGATGGCTACACCTTC. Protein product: CASRTGGEDGYTF.

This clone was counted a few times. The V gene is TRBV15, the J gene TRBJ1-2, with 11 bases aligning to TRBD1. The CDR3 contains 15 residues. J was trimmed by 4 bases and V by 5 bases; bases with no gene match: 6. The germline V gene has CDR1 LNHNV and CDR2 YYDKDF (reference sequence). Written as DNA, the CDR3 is TGTGCCACCAGCGGACAGGGGGCGGCCGGCTATGGCTACACCTTC. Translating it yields CATSGQGAAGYGYTF.

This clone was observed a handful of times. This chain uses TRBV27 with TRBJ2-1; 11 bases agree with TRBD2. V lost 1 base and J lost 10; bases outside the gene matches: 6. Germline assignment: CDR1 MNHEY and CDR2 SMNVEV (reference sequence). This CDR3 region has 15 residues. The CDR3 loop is CASSLLGSGRAEQFF. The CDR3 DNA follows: TGTGCCAGCAGTTTATTGGGTAGCGGGAGGGCGGAGCAGTTCTTC.

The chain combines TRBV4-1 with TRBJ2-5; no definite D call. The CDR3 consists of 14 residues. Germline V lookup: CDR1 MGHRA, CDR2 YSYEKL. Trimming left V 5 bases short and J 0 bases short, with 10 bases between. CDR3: CASSLIGYQETQYF. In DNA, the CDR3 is TGCGCCAGCAGCTTAATCGGGTACCAAGAGACCCAGTACTTC.

CDR3 DNA: TGTGCCTGCCAGGGGGCGCAGGAGACCCAGTACTTC. Amino acid sequence: CACQGAQETQYF. The V gene is TRBV6-5, the J gene TRBJ2-5, with 8 bases lining up with TRBD1. There are 12 residues in the CDR3. CDR1 MNHEY and CDR2 SVGAGI come from the germline V gene. J lost 5 bases, V lost 11 bases, and 7 bases had no gene match.